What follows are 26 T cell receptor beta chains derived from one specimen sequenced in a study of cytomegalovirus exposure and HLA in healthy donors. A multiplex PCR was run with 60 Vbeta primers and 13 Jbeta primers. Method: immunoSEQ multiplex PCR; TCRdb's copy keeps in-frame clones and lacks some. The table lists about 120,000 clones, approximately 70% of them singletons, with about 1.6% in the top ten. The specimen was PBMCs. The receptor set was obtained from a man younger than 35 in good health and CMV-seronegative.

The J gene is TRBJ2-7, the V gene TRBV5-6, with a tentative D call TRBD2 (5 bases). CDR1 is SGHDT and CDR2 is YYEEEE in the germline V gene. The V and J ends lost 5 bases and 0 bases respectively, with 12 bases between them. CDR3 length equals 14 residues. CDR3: CASSPDLTSYEQYF. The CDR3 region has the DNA TGTGCCAGCAGTCCGGACTTAACCTCCTACGAGCAGTACTTC.

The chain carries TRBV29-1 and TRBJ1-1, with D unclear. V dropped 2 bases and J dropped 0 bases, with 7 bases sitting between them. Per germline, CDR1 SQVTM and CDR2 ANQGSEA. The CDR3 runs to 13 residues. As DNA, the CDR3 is TGCAGCGTTGAACTGCGAATGAACACTGAAGCTTTCTTT. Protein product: CSVELRMNTEAFF.

The CDR3 coding sequence is TGTGCCAGCTCCGGCAGGATCACCGGGGAGCTGTTTTTT. As protein: CASSGRITGELFF. The rearrangement uses TRBV7-2 and TRBJ2-2; D is ambiguous. The length of the CDR3 is 13 residues. Germline V gives CDR1 SGHTA, CDR2 FQGNSA. The V and J ends lost 8 bases and 4 bases respectively, with 11 bases between them.

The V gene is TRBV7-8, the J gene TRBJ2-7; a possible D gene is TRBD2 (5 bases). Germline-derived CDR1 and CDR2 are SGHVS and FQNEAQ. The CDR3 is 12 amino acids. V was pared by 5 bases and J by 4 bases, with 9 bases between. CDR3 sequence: CASSPGGYEQYF. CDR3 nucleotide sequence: TGTGCCAGCAGCCCCGGAGGTTACGAGCAGTACTTC.

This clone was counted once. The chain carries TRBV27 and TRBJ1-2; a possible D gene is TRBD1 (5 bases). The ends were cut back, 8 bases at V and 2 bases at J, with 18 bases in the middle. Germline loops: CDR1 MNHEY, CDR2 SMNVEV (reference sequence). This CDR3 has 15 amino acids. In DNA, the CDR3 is TGTGCCAGCTCTCGGGCAGGGTTCGCAAACTATGGCTACACCTTC. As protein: CASSRAGFANYGYTF.

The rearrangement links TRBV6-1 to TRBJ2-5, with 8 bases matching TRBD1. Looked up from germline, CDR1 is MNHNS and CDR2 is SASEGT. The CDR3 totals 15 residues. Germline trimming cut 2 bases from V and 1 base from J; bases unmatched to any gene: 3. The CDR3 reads CASSEWTGSQETQYF. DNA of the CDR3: TGTGCCAGCAGTGAATGGACAGGGTCCCAAGAGACCCAGTACTTC.

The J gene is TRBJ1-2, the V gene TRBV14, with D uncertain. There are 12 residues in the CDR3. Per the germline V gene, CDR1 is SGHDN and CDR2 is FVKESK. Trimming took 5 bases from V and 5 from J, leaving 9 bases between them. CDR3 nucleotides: TGTGCCAGCAGCGAAGGCCGGTATGGCTACACCTTC. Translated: CASSEGRYGYTF. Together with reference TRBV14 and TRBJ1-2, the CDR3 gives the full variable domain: EAGVTQFPSHSVIEKGQTVTLRCDPISGHDNLYWYRRVMGKEIKFLLHFVKESKQDESGMPNNRFLAERTGGTYSTLKVQPAELEDSGVYFCASSEGRYGYTFGSGTRLTVV.

As DNA, the CDR3 is TGCAGCGTTGACGAAAGGAGGGGGCCGGGGGAGACCCAGTACTTC. This sequence encodes CSVDERRGPGETQYF. The V gene is TRBV29-1, the J gene TRBJ2-5; D perhaps matches TRBD1 (7 bases). Trimming removed 3 bases at V and 5 bases at J, with 19 bases between. This CDR3 is 15 amino acids long. CDR1 and CDR2 from the germline V gene are SQVTM and ANQGSEA.

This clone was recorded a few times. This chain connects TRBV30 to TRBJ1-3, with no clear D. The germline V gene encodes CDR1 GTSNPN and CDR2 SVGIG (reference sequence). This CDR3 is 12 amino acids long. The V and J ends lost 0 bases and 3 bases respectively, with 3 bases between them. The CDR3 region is CAWSVLGNTIYF. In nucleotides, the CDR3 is TGTGCCTGGAGTGTACTTGGAAACACCATATATTTT.

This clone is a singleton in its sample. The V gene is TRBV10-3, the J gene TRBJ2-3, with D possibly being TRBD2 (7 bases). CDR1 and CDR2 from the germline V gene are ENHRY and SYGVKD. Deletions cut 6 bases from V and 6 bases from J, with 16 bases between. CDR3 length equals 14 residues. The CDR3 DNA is TGTGCCATCAGGGAAGGGGGAGGGAAGGATACGCAGTATTTT. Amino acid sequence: CAIREGGGKDTQYF.

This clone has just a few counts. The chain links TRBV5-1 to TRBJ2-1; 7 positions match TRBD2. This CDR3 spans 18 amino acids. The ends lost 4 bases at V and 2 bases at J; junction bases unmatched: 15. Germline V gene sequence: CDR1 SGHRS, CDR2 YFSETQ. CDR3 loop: CASSAWGGSVPPYNEQFF. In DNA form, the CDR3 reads TGCGCCAGCAGCGCCTGGGGCGGGAGTGTCCCCCCCTACAATGAGCAGTTCTTC. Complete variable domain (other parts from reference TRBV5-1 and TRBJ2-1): KAGVTQTPRYLIKTRGQQVTLSCSPISGHRSVSWYQQTPGQGLQFLFEYFSETQRNKGNFPGRFSGRQFSNSRSEMNVSTLELGDSALYLCASSAWGGSVPPYNEQFFGPGTRLTVL.

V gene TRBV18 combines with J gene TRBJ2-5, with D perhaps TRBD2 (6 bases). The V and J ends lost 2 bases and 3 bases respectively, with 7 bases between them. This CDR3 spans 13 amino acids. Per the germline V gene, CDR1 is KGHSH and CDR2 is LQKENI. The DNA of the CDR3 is TGTGCCAGCTCACCATGGGGGGAAGAGACCCAGTACTTC. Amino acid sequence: CASSPWGEETQYF.

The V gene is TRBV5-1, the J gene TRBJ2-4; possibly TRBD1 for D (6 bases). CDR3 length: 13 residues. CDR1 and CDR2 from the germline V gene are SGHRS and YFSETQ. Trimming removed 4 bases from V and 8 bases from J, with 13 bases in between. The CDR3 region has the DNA TGCGCCAGCAGCGATACAGGGATATACATTCAGTACTTC. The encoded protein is CASSDTGIYIQYF.

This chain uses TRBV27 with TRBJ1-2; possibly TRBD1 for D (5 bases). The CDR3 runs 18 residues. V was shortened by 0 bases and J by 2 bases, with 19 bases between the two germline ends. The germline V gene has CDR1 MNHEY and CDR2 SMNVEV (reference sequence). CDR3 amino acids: CASSLSGPGPRGNYGYTF. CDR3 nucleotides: TGTGCCAGCAGTTTATCAGGGCCAGGTCCTAGGGGAAACTATGGCTACACCTTC.

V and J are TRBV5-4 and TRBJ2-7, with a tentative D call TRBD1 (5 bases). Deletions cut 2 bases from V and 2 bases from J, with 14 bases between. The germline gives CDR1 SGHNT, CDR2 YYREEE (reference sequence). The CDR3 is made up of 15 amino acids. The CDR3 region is CASSFPDSYTYEQYF. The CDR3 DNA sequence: TGTGCCAGCAGCTTTCCTGACAGCTACACCTACGAGCAGTACTTC.

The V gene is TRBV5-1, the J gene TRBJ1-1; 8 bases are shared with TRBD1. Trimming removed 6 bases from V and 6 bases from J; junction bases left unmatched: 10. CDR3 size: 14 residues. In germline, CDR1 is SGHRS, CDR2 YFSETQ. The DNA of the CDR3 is TGCGCCAGCACCGTGACAGGGGAAGTTTCTGAAGCTTTCTTT. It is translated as CASTVTGEVSEAFF. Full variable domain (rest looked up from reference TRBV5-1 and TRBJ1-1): KAGVTQTPRYLIKTRGQQVTLSCSPISGHRSVSWYQQTPGQGLQFLFEYFSETQRNKGNFPGRFSGRQFSNSRSEMNVSTLELGDSALYLCASTVTGEVSEAFFGQGTRLTVV.

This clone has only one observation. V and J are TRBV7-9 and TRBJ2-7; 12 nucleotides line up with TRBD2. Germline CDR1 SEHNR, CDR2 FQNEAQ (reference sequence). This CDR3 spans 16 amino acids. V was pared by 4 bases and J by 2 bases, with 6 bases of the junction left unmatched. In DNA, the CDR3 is TGTGCCAGCAGCTCGCGGACTAGCGGGGTTACCTACGAGCAGTACTTC. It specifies CASSSRTSGVTYEQYF.

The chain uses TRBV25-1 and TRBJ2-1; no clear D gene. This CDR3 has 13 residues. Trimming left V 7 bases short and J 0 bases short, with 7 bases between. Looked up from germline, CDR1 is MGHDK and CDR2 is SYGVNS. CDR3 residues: CASIQSSYNEQFF. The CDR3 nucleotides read TGTGCCAGCATACAGAGCTCCTACAATGAGCAGTTCTTC.

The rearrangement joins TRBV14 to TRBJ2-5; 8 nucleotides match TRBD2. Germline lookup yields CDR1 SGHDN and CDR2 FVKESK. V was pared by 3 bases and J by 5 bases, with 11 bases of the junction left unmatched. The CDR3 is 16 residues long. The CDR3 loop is CASSHRASGYRETQYF. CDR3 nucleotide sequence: TGTGCCAGCAGCCACAGGGCTAGCGGGTATCGGGAGACCCAGTACTTC.

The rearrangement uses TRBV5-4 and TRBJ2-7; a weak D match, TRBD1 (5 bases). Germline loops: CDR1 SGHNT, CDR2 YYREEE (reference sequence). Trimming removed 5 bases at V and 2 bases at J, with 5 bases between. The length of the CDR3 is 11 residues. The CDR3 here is CASRGPYEQYF. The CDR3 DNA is TGTGCCAGCAGGGGGCCCTACGAGCAGTACTTC.

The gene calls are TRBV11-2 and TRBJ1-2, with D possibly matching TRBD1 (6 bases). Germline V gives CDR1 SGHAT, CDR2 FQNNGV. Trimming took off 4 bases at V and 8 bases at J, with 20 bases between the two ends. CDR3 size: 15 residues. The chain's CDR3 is CASSSAFGGREGYTF. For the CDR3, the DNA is TGTGCCAGCAGCTCCGCATTCGGGGGGCGAGAAGGCTACACCTTC.

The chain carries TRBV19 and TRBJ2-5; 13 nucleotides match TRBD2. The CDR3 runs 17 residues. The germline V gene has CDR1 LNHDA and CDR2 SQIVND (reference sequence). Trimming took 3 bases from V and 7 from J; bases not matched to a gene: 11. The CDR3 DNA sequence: TGTGCCAGTAGTATGAAAGGGACTAGCGGGAATATTGGGACCCAGTACTTC. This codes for CASSMKGTSGNIGTQYF. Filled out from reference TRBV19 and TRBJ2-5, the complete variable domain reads DGGITQSPKYLFRKEGQNVTLSCEQNLNHDAMYWYRQDPGQGLRLIYYSQIVNDFQKGDIAEGYSVSREKKESFPLTVTSAQKNPTAFYLCASSMKGTSGNIGTQYFGPGTRLLVL.

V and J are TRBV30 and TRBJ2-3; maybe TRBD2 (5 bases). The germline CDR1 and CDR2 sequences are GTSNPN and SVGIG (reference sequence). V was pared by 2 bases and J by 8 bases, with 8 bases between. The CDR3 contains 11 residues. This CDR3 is CAWSYAGTQYF. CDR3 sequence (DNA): TGTGCCTGGAGTTACGCGGGTACGCAGTATTTT.

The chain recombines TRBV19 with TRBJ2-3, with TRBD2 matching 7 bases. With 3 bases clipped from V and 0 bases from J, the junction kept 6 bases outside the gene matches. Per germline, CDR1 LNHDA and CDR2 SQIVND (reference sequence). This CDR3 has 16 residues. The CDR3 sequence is CASSINTGGSTDTQYF. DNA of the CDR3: TGTGCCAGTAGTATCAACACCGGGGGGAGCACAGATACGCAGTATTTT.

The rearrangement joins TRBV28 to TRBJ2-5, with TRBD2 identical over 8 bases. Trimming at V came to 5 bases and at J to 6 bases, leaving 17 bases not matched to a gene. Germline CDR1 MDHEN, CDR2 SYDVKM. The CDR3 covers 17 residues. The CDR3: CASSNPGGAGGVKTQYF. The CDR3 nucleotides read TGTGCCAGCAGTAACCCTGGGGGTGCGGGAGGAGTGAAGACCCAGTACTTC.

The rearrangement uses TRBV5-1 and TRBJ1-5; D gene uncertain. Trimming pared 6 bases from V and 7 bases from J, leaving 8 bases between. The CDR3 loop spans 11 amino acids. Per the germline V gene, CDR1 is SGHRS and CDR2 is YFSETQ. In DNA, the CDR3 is TGCGCCAGCACGAGAAGCCAGCCCCAGCATTTT. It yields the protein CASTRSQPQHF.